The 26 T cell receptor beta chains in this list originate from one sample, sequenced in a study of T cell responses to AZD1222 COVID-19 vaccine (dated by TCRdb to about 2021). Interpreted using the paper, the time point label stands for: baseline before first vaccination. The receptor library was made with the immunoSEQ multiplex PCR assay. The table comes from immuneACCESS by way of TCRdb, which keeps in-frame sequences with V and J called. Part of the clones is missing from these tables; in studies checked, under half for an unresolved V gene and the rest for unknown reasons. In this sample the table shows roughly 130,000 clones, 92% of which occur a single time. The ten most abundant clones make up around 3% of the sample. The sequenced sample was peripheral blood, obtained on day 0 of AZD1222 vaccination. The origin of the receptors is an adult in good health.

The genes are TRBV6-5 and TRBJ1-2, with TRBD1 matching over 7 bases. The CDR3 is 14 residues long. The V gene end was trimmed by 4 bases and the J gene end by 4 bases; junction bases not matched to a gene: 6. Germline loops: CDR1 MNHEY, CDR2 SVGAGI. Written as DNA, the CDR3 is TGTGCCAGCAGTTTGTACAGGGGTGGCTATGGCTACACCTTC. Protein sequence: CASSLYRGGYGYTF.

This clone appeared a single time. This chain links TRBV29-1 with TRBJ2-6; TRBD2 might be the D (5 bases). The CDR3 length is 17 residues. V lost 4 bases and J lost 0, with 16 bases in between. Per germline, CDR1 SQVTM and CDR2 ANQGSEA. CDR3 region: CSVAEIHTSSGANVLTF. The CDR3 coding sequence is TGCAGCGTTGCCGAAATCCATACTAGCTCTGGGGCCAACGTCCTGACTTTC.

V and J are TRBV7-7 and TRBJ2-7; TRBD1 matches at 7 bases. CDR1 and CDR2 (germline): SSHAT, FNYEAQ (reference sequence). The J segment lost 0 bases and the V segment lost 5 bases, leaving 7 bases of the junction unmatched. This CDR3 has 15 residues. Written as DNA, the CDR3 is TGTGCCAGCAGCCCCGGACAGGCCGTCTCCTACGAGCAGTACTTC. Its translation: CASSPGQAVSYEQYF.

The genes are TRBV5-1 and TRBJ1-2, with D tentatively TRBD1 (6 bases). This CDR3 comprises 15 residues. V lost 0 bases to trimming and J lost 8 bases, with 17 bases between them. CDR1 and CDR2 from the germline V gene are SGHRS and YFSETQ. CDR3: CASSLEGGNILGYTF. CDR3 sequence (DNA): TGCGCCAGCAGCTTGGAAGGGGGGAACATATTGGGCTACACCTTC.

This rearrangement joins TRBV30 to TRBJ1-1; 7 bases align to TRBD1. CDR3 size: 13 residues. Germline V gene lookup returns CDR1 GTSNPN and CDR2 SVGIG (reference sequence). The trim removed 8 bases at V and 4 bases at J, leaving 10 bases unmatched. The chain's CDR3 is CAGEQGSRTEAFF. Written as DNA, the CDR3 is TGTGCCGGAGAACAGGGGAGCCGCACTGAAGCTTTCTTT.

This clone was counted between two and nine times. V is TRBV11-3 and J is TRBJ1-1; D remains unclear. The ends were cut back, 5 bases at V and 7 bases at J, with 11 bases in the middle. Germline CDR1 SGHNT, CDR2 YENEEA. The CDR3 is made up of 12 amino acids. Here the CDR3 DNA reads TGTGCCAGCAGCCACTTCACGGGTGAAGCTTTCTTT. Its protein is CASSHFTGEAFF. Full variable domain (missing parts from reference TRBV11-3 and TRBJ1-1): EAGVVQSPRYKIIEKKQPVAFWCNPISGHNTLYWYLQNLGQGPELLIRYENEEAVDDSQLPKDRFSAERLKGVDSTLKIQPAELGDSAVYLCASSHFTGEAFFGQGTRLTVV.

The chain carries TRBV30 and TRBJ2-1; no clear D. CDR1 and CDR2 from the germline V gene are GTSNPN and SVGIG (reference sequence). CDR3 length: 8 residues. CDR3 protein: CATSEQFF. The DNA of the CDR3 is TGTGCGACCAGCGAGCAGTTCTTC.

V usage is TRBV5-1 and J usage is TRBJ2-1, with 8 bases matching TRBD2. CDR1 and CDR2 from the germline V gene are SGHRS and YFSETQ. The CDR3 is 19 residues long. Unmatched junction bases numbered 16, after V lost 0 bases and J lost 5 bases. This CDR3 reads CASSLEGSLLLAVNNEQFF. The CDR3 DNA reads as TGCGCCAGCAGCTTGGAGGGTTCGCTCTTACTAGCGGTCAACAATGAGCAGTTCTTC.

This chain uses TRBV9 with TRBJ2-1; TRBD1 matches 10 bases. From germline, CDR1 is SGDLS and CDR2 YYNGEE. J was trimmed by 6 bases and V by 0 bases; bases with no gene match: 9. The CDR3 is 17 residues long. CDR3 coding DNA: TGTGCCAGCAGCGTAGGCCCGACAGGGGGCAGTGGCAATGAGCAGTTCTTC. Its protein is CASSVGPTGGSGNEQFF.

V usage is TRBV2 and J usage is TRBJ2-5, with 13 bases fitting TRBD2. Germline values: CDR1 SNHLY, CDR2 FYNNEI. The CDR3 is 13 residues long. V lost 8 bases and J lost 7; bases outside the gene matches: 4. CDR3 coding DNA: TGTGCCAGCCGGACTAGCGGGGGTGGGACCCAGTACTTC. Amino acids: CASRTSGGGTQYF.

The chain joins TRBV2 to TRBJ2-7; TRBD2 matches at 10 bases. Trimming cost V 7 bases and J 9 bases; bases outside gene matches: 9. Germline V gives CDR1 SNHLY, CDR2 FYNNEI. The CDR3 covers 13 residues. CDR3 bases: TGTGCCAGCACCGGGACTAGCGCGGGATCGCAGTACTTC. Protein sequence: CASTGTSAGSQYF.

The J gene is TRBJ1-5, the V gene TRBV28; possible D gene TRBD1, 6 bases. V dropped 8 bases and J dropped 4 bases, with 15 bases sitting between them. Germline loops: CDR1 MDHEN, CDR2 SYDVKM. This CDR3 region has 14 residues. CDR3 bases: TGTGCCAGCCACAGGGACGGGGGAAATCAGCCCCAGCATTTT. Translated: CASHRDGGNQPQHF.

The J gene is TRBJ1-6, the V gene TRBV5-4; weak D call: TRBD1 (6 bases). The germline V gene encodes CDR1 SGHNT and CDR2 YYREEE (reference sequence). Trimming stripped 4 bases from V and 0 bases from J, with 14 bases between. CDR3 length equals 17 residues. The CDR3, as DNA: TGTGCCAGCAGCATAACAGGGAAGAGCTCCTATAATTCACCCCTCCACTTT. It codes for CASSITGKSSYNSPLHF.

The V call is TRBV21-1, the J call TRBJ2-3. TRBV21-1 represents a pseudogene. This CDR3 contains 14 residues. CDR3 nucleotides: TGTGCCAGCATGAGAGGGACCATCCAAGATACGCAGTATTTT. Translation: CASMRGTIQDTQYF.

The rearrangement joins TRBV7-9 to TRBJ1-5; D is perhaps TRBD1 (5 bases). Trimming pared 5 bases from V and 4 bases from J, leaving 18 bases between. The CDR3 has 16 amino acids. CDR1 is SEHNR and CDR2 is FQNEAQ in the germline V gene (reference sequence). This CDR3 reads CASSPGPRDGNQPQHF. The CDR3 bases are TGTGCCAGCAGCCCTGGGCCCAGGGATGGAAATCAGCCCCAGCATTTT.

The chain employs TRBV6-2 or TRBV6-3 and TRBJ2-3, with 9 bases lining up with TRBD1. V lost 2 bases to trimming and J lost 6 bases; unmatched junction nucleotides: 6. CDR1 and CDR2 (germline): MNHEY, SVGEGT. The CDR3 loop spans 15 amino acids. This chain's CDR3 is CASSYRDRVFDTQYF. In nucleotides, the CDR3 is TGTGCCAGCAGTTACCGGGACAGGGTATTTGATACGCAGTATTTT.

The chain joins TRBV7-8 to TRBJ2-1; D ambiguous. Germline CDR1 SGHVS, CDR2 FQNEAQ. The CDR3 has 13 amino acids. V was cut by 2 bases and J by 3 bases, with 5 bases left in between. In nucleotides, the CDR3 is TGTGCCAGCAGCTTAATGAACTACAATGAGCAGTTCTTC. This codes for CASSLMNYNEQFF.

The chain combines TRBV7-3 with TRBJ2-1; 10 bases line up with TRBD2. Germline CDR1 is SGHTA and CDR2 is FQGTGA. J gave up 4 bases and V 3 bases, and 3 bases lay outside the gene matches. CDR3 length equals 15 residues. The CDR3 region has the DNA TGTGCCAGCAGCTTTCTAGCGGGAGTTTACAATGAGCAGTTCTTC. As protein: CASSFLAGVYNEQFF. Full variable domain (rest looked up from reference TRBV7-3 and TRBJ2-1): GAGVSQTPSNKVTEKGKYVELRCDPISGHTALYWYRQSLGQGPEFLIYFQGTGAADDSGLPNDRFFAVRPEGSVSTLKIQRTERGDSAVYLCASSFLAGVYNEQFFGPGTRLTVL.

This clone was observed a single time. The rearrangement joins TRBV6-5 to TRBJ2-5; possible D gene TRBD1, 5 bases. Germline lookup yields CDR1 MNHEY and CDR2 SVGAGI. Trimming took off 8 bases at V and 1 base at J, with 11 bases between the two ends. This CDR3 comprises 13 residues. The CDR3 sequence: CASRTGSQETQYF. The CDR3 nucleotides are TGTGCCAGCCGAACAGGATCCCAAGAGACCCAGTACTTC.

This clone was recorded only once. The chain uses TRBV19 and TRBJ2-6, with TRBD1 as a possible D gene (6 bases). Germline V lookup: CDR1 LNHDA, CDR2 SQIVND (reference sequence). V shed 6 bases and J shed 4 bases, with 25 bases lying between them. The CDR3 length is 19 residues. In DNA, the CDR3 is TGTGCCAGTAGAATGAGGATAGGACAGTCAGAAACCGGGGCCAACGTCCTGACTTTC. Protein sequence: CASRMRIGQSETGANVLTF. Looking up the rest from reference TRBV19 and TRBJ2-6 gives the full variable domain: DGGITQSPKYLFRKEGQNVTLSCEQNLNHDAMYWYRQDPGQGLRLIYYSQIVNDFQKGDIAEGYSVSREKKESFPLTVTSAQKNPTAFYLCASRMRIGQSETGANVLTFGAGSRLTVL.

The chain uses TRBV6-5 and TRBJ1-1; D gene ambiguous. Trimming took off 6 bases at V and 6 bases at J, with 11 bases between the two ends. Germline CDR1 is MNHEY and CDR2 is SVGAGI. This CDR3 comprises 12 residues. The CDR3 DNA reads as TGTGCCAGCAGCCACTGGCGAGCTGAAGCTTTCTTT. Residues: CASSHWRAEAFF.

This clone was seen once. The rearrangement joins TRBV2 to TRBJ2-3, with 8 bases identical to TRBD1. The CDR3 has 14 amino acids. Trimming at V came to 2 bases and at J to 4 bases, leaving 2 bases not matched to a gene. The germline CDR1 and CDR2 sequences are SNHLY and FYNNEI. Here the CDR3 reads CASSENRGSDTQYF. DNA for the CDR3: TGTGCCAGCAGTGAAAACAGGGGGTCAGATACGCAGTATTTT.

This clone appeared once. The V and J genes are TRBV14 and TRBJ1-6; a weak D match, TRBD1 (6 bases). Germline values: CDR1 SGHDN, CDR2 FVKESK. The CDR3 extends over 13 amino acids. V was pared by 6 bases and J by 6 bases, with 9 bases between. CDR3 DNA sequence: TGTGCCAGCAGGGACAGTCTTAATTCACCCCTCCACTTT. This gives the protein CASRDSLNSPLHF.

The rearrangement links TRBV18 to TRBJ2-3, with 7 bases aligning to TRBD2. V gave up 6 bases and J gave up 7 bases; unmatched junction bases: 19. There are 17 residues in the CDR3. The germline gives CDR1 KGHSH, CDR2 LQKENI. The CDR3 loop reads CASSSQNGLGGSYTQYF. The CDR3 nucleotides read TGTGCCAGCTCCTCCCAGAACGGACTAGGTGGGTCATATACGCAGTATTTT.

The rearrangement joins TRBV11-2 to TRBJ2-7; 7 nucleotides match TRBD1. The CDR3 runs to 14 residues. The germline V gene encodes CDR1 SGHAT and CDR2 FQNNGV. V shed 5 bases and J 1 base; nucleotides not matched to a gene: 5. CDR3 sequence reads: CASSPRTGSYEQYF. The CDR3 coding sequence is TGTGCCAGCAGCCCCAGGACAGGATCCTACGAGCAGTACTTC. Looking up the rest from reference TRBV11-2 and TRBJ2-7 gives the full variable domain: EAGVAQSPRYKIIEKRQSVAFWCNPISGHATLYWYQQILGQGPKLLIQFQNNGVVDDSQLPKDRFSAERLKGVDSTLKIQPAKLEDSAVYLCASSPRTGSYEQYFGPGTRLTVT.

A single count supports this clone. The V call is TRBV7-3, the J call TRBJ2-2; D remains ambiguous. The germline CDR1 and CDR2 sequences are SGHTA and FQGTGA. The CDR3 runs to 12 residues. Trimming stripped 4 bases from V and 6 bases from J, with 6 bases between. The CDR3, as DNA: TGTGCCAGCAGCTCCCTCGCCGGGGAGCTGTTTTTT. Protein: CASSSLAGELFF. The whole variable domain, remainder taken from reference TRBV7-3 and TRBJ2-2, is GAGVSQTPSNKVTEKGKYVELRCDPISGHTALYWYRQSLGQGPEFLIYFQGTGAADDSGLPNDRFFAVRPEGSVSTLKIQRTERGDSAVYLCASSSLAGELFFGEGSRLTVL.